The 16 T cell receptor beta chains listed next were all sequenced from one sample in a study of human T cells and chemical hapten exposure. MiXCR was run by TCRdb on the RACE reads, yielding one entry per CDR3 protein. The sample contains fewer than 350,000 distinct CDR3 sequences, 7.5% to 9% of which appear only once. Sample time point: pre-sensitization, week 0. Noted treatment: therapeutic diphenylcyclopropenone sensitization with weekly scalp DPC. This specimen was whole blood, taken in connection with sensitization to the hapten diphenylcyclopropenone (DPC). These TCRs come from a man aged 18 to 35 with alopecia areata. Some clones in this sample may be carry-over from other donors' samples.

This clonotype was observed a handful of times. The chain recombines TRBV4-1 with TRBJ1-6; perhaps TRBD1 as D (6 bases). From germline, CDR1 is MGHRA and CDR2 YSYEKL. Trimming stripped 6 bases from V and 4 bases from J, with 19 bases between. There are 17 residues in the CDR3. The CDR3: CASRGGRSELYNSPLHF. CDR3 DNA: TGCGCCAGCAGAGGGGGACGGAGTGAACTTTATAATTCACCCCTCCACTTT.

The V and J genes are TRBV5-1 and TRBJ1-1; D is unresolved. Germline CDR1 SGHRS, CDR2 YFSETQ. There are 12 residues in the CDR3. Trimming cost V 2 bases and J 11 bases, with 13 bases left between them. The CDR3 spells CASSLSGIMAFF. CDR3 nucleotides: TGCGCCAGCAGCTTATCCGGGATTATGGCTTTCTTT.

This clonotype appeared a single time. The chain combines TRBV4-1 with TRBJ2-2, with TRBD1 identical over 8 bases. CDR1 is MGHRA, CDR2 YSYEKL, per germline. The CDR3 consists of 14 residues. V trimming: 8 bases; J trimming: 8 bases; junction bases outside the gene matches: 10. DNA for the CDR3: TGCGCCAGCGAGAGGGCAGGGGGCGCGGGGGAGCTGTTTTTT. This translates into CASERAGGAGELFF.

The chain has TRBV29-1 and TRBJ1-2, with 10 bases lining up with TRBD1. CDR1 and CDR2 (germline): SQVTM, ANQGSEA. The CDR3 length is 16 residues. V lost 6 bases, J lost 4 bases, and 14 bases stayed unmatched. The CDR3 DNA reads TGCAGCGTCACTGGGACAGGGGCCGAAGAAGTCTATGGCTACACCTTC. Encoded protein: CSVTGTGAEEVYGYTF. The variable domain in full, with the rest retrieved from reference TRBV29-1 and TRBJ1-2, is SAVISQKPSRDICQRGTSLTIQCQVDSQVTMMFWYRQQPGQSLTLIATANQGSEATYESGFVIDKFPISRPNLTFSTLTVSNMSPEDSSIYLCSVTGTGAEEVYGYTFGSGTRLTVV.

As to this clonotype: The junction differs from germline at one of its ends, possibly a read error. The V and J genes are TRBV27 and TRBJ1-1; a possible D gene is TRBD1 (5 bases). This CDR3 region has 17 residues. CDR1 and CDR2 (germline): MNHEY, SMNVEV (reference sequence). Here the CDR3 reads CASILPSRQSLYTEAFF. CDR3 nucleotide sequence: TGTGCCAGCATTCTTCCCTCACGACAGAGTCTCTACACCGAAGCTTTCTTT.

This sequence joins TRBV4-1 and TRBJ1-6; D gene uncertain. The ends were cut back, 1 base at V and 8 bases at J, with 12 bases in the middle. The CDR3 has 15 amino acids. Per germline, CDR1 MGHRA and CDR2 YSYEKL. CDR3 in amino acids: CASSQVNLPDSPLHF. CDR3 bases: TGCGCCAGCAGCCAAGTTAACTTGCCCGATTCACCCCTCCACTTT.

This clonotype was recorded at least ten times. The chain employs TRBV7-9 and TRBJ2-5; no clear D gene. The CDR3 sequence is 15 residues long. V lost 0 bases, J lost 2 bases, and 10 bases lay in between. From germline, CDR1 is SEHNR and CDR2 FQNEAQ (reference sequence). In DNA form, the CDR3 reads TGTGCCAGCAGCTTAGCAAATGCCAAACAAGAGACCCAGTACTTC. It is translated as CASSLANAKQETQYF.

The table lists this clonotype with a few counts. This sequence joins TRBV7-2 and TRBJ1-5; D is ambiguous. Germline-derived CDR1 and CDR2 are SGHTA and FQGNSA. Between the trimmed V and J ends, which lost 1 base and 6 bases, there was a span of 7 bases. The CDR3 extends over 13 amino acids. The CDR3 spells CASSLVYSQPQHF. In DNA form, the CDR3 reads TGTGCCAGCAGCTTAGTTTACAGTCAGCCCCAGCATTTT.

CDR3 loop: CASGSRAGTDTQYF. The DNA for the CDR3 is TGTGCCAGCGGCTCACGAGCCGGCACAGATACGCAGTATTTT. J is TRBJ2-3 and V is TRBV28, with D uncertain. Germline CDR1 MDHEN, CDR2 SYDVKM. The CDR3 totals 14 residues. Trimming stripped 8 bases from V and 1 base from J, with 13 bases between.

This clonotype was detected a few times. The chain links TRBV4-1 to TRBJ1-2; D call uncertain. With 2 bases removed from V and 2 bases from J, the gap between germline ends came to 3 bases. Germline lookup yields CDR1 MGHRA and CDR2 YSYEKL. The CDR3 runs to 12 residues. DNA for the CDR3: TGCGCCAGCAGCCAATTGAACTATGGCTACACCTTC. It yields the protein CASSQLNYGYTF.

This clonotype occurred a few times. The chain combines TRBV7-8 with TRBJ1-1, with TRBD1 identical over 8 bases. After removal of 1 base from V and 4 bases from J, the junction contained 5 bases not matched to a gene. The CDR3 spans 15 residues. Germline V CDR1 and CDR2: SGHVS, FQNEAQ. In DNA, the CDR3 is TGTGCCAGCAGCTTAGTTCAGGGGGCGAGCACTGAAGCTTTCTTT. It codes for CASSLVQGASTEAFF.

J is TRBJ2-5 and V is TRBV3-1, with TRBD1 as a possible D gene (5 bases). Per the germline V gene, CDR1 is LGHDT and CDR2 is YNNKEL (reference sequence). The CDR3 contains 14 residues. The V gene lost 2 bases and the J gene lost 3 bases, with 10 bases spanning the gap. CDR3 loop: CASSQQGREETQYF. CDR3 DNA sequence: TGTGCCAGCAGCCAACAGGGAAGGGAAGAGACCCAGTACTTC.

This clonotype occurred a few times. V gene TRBV27 combines with J gene TRBJ1-1; the D is unclear. CDR1 is MNHEY, CDR2 SMNVEV, per germline (reference sequence). The V end lost 11 bases, the J end lost 1 base, and 11 bases lay between the germline ends. This CDR3 has 12 residues. This CDR3 is CALWPGNTEAFF. CDR3 in DNA: TGTGCCTTGTGGCCGGGGAACACTGAAGCTTTCTTT.

This chain links TRBV28 with TRBJ2-7; 9 bases fit TRBD1. V was pared by 5 bases and J by 2 bases, with 7 bases of the junction left unmatched. The CDR3 length is 15 residues. Looked up from germline, CDR1 is MDHEN and CDR2 is SYDVKM. DNA of the CDR3: TGTGCCAGCAGTCCGGCGGGGGACAGGGCCTACGAGCAGTACTTC. It specifies CASSPAGDRAYEQYF.

This clonotype was found many times. The rearrangement joins TRBV4-2 to TRBJ2-1, with TRBD2 identical over 9 bases. The germline V gene encodes CDR1 LGHNA and CDR2 YNFKEQ. J was trimmed by 10 bases and V by 4 bases; bases with no gene match: 17. This CDR3 has 17 residues. CDR3 sequence: CASSPLHSGGPLEEQFF. The CDR3, as DNA: TGTGCCAGCAGCCCACTACATAGCGGGGGCCCTCTCGAGGAGCAGTTCTTC.

This clonotype was counted a few times. This sequence joins TRBV5-6 and TRBJ2-3; D possibly uses TRBD1 or TRBD2 (5 bases each). V lost 1 base, J lost 2 bases, and 11 bases lay in between. CDR3 length: 15 residues. Germline V gene data show CDR1 as SGHDT and CDR2 as YYEEEE. The CDR3: CASSLMGVNTDTQYF. CDR3 coding DNA: TGTGCCAGCAGCTTGATGGGGGTGAACACAGATACGCAGTATTTT.